The clone carrying this T cell receptor beta chain was counted ten times or more. Its antigen is not identified. The length of the CDR3 is 13 residues. Germline CDR1 reads DFQATT; CDR2 reads SNEGSKA (reference sequence). V was pared by 1 base and J by 3 bases, with 9 bases between. Researchers amplified the TCR beta CDR3 regions from RNA transcripts. Initially, a first-round RT-PCR of the TCR CDR3 employed the HTBI primer set. TCRdb fed the multiplex PCR reads into MiXCR, producing one record per CDR3 protein. The sample has approximately 510,000 distinct CDR3 sequences; about 20% are singletons. This sample was taken from a study of T cells in Graves' hyperthyroidism and ophthalmopathy. Study in general: Specimen type is peripheral blood, collected at initial diagnosis prior to any treatment.

Those with hyperthyroidism were 18 to 65 years old, newly diagnosed, and ill for under 2 months. Study-wide results and limits: Most thyroid clonotypes with frequency above 0.001 were detected in blood.

The receptor's source is a man aged 18-30 years with Graves' hyperthyroidism. Input material: blood. The V call is TRBV20-1, the J call TRBJ1-1; unclear D gene. CDR3 DNA: TGCAGTGCTAGAGGGCAGCGGGACACTGAAGCTTTCTTT. It translates to CSARGQRDTEAFF.